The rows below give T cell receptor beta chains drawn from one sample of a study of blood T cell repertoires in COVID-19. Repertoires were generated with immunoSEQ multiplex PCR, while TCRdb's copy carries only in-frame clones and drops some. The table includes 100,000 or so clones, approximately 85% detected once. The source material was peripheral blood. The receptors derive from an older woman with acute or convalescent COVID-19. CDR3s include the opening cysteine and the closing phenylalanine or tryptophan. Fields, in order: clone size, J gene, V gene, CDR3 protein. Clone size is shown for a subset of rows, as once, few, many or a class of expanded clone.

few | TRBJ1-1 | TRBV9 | CASSPHSGGGRNTEAFF
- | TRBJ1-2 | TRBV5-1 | CASSIETGTGIGYTF
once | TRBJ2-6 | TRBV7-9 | CASSLGGGGPSGANVLTF
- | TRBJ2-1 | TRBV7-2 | CASSLGPAGGLNEQFF
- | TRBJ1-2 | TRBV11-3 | CASSSEGREDYGYTF
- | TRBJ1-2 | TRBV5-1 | CASSLGARTGDYGYTF
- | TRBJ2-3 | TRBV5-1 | CASSIGQDTDTQYF
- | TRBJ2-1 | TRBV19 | CASSMVAGGSHNEQFF
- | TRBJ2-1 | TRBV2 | CASSAGVLVRGQFF
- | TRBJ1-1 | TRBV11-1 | CASSSPRGSGTEAFF
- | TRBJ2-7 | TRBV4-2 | CASSHRDSSSYEQYF
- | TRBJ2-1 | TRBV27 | CASSLVSGVSYNEQFF
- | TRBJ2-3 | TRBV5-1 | CASSEREEVPDTQYF
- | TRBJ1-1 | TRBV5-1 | CASSGRTDNPEAFF
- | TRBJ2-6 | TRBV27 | CASSFQGETNVLTF
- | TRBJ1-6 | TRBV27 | CASSSLPLHF
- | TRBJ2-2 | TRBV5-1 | CASSSSSGGLNTGELFF
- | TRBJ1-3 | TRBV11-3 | CASSLGGRVRGNTIYF
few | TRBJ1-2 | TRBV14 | CASSQDIGSFSWRDGYTF
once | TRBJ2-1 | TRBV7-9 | CASSLGAGVNNEQFF
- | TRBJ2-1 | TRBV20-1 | CSARDGLEQFF
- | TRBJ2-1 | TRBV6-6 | CASSPRLVDEQFF
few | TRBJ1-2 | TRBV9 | CASSALPQGVYGYTF
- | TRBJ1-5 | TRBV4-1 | CASSRYQERGNQPQHF
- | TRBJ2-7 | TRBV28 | CASSLAGSSYEQYF
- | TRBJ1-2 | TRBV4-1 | CASSQLLGDSYGYTF
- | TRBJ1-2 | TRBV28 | CASTGGDRPYGYTF
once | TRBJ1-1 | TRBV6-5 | CASSPRQANTEAFF
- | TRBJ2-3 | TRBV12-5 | CASATSTDTQYF
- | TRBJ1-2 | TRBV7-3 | CASSPGTARGYTF
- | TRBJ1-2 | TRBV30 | CAWSVPGERYTF
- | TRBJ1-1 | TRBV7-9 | CASSYTGDTYEAFF
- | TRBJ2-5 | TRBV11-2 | CASILSGALRETQYF
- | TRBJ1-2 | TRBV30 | CAWMVPLQGRDGYTF
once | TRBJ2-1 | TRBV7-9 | CASSTSGRALNEQFF
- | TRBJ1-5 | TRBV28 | CASSRTRTGTGSNQPQHF
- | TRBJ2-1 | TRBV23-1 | CASSQAPALAFDYNEQFF
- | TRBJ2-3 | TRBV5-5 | CASSRTGASTDTQYF
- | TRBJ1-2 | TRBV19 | CASSPPSWTANYTF
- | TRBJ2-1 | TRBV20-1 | CSASNPGGHNEQFF
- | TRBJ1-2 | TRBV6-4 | CASSVRTGAGYTF
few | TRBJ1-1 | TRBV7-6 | CASSLGRGWGDTEAFF
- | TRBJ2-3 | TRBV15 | CATSTHRVASTDTQYF
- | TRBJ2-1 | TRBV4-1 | CASSQTSGRFHEQFF
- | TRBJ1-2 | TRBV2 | CASSPVGAYGYTF
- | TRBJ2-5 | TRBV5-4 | CASSLGAIETQYF
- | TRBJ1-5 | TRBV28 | CASSLSGRGSNQPQHF
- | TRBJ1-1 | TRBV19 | CASRWGAGAPFAEAFF
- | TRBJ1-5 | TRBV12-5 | CASGPTGGIDQPQHF
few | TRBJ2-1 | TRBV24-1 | CATSDRATSVYNEQFF
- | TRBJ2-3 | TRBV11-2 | CASSLDGGSTDTQYF
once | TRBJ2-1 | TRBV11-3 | CASSLDQSSGNEQFF
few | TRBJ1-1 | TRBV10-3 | CAISATGQDTEAFF
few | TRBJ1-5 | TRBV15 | CATSIGAEQPQHF
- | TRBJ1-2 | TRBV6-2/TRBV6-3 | CASSYSGQARGYTF